The clone carrying this TCR beta chain has only one observation. Its target is unknown. The data derive from a study of post-analysis software for immune sequencing data. Findings and limits, study-wide: Samples sharing a preparation batch grouped tightly together when assessed by F measure. Compared against controls, patients with multiple sclerosis displayed significantly lower normalized Chao1 diversity. Four or five TRBV segments occurring more often in patients than controls included TRBV5-6, TRBV5-1 and TRBV20-1.

Germline-derived CDR1 and CDR2 are MNHEY and SVGAGI. Trimming at V came to 6 bases and at J to 1 base, leaving 12 bases not matched to a gene. The CDR3 sequence is 16 residues long. cDNA libraries for TCR beta contained unique molecular identifiers. About half a million cDNA molecules were recovered from an input of roughly 0.85 to 10 million T cells. Using its own MiXCR run on the PCR reads, TCRdb lists one record per CDR3 protein. The repertoire has 700,000 to 800,000 distinct CDR3 sequences, roughly 30% of them found once; the top ten carry 0.5% to 0.6%. The origin of this receptor is a girl under 18 with multiple sclerosis. Input material: blood. The chain recombines TRBV6-5 with TRBJ2-7, with 7 bases fitting TRBD1. CDR3: CASSPREGGLSYEQYF. Written as DNA, the CDR3 is TGTGCCAGCAGCCCTAGAGAAGGGGGCCTTTCCTACGAGCAGTACTTC.